This TCR beta chain was captured in a study of human T cells and chemical hapten exposure. General study results and limits: With regard to DPC sensitization, TCRs above 1 in 1000 frequency did not change.

The ends lost 0 bases at V and 4 bases at J; junction bases unmatched: 4. This CDR3 has 17 residues. The germline CDR1 and CDR2 sequences are MNHEY and SVGAGI. Unique molecular identifiers were linked by the library to individual cDNA molecules. Using its own MiXCR run on the RACE reads, TCRdb lists one record per CDR3 protein. In the table there are about 130,000 distinct CDR3 sequences, about 9.4% of which are singletons. Time point described: healthy volunteer bleed at 2 weeks. Unfractionated whole blood yielded the extracted total RNA. Points on this clonotype: Its target is not known.

The specimen sequenced was whole blood. The chain joins TRBV6-5 to TRBJ1-4; TRBD1 aligns across 11 bases. This TCR derives from a male donor in good health. Some clones in this sample may be carry-over from other donors' samples. The CDR3 coding sequence is TGTGCCAGCAGTTACTCCGGGACAGGGGGATTTAATGAAAAACTGTTTTTT. It is translated as CASSYSGTGGFNEKLFF.